The clone carrying this TCR beta chain was picked up one time. The antigen remains undetermined. The data are from a study of OX40 agonist ivuxolimab in advanced cancers. Whole-study context: Having had anti-PD-1, anti-PD-L1 or anti-CTLA-4 therapy before was allowed, and around 44% had some.

Study outcomes and limitations: Among T cells, CD8+ cells averaged more expanded clones than CD4+ cells. Within 6 weeks, CD4+ and CD8+ blood T cells expanded clonally at 0.1 to 3.0 mg/kg. Normalized expansion of T-cell clones was also low for some nonresponders.

CDR1 ENHRY and CDR2 SYGVKD come from the germline V gene. The CDR3 covers 16 residues. V was clipped by 6 bases and J by 4 bases; unmatched bases: 12. The table came from immunoSEQ multiplex PCR; TCRdb's copy has only in-frame clones and leaves some out. The sample lists 20,000 to 25,000 clones; 86% were seen once. Sample: CD4+ or CD8+ T cells sorted from blood, taken in a trial of the OX40 agonist ivuxolimab. The sequence derives from an adult with an advanced solid tumor such as melanoma, head and neck, liver or kidney cancer. The chain has TRBV10-3 and TRBJ1-1, with 9 nucleotides matching TRBD1. The chain's CDR3 is CAIRERPGTGSTEAFF. The CDR3 bases are TGTGCCATCAGGGAAAGACCCGGGACAGGGAGCACTGAAGCTTTCTTT.